What follows is one T cell receptor (beta chain) and its context. Its antigen is unidentified. This sample is drawn from a study of cytomegalovirus exposure and HLA in healthy donors. Findings and limits, study-wide: Some TCR beta chains (approximately 180 of them) were listed as cytomegalovirus-associated. Highest at DRB1 and lowest at HLA-C, TCR association rates differed among HLA loci in a later analysis. The Asian-associated ancestry cluster reportedly had fewer N-insertions than the approximately 700-donor mean in a later analysis.

The length of the CDR3 is 15 residues. Germline V lookup: CDR1 SGHRS, CDR2 YFSETQ. Trimming took off 4 bases at V and 5 bases at J, with 16 bases between the two ends. Primers: 60 Vbeta forward and 13 Jbeta reverse. Using immunoSEQ multiplex PCR, the repertoire was profiled, and TCRdb retains in-frame clones only, with some absent. The sample contains 150,000 to 200,000 clones, over 75% of which appear only once. The TCR was taken from a woman under 40 in good health and CMV-seronegative. Sample: PBMCs. J is TRBJ2-1 and V is TRBV5-1; perhaps TRBD1 as D (5 bases). CDR3 sequence (DNA): TGCGCCAGCAGCCCGGTCAATGGGGCCGACAATGAGCAGTTCTTC. This encodes CASSPVNGADNEQFF.